The present TCR beta chain was sequenced within a study of blood T cell repertoires in COVID-19. Study information: Specimens from acute and convalescent COVID-19 originated in the United States, Italy and Spain. T cells, B-cell-depleted T cells, or PBMCs provided the cDNA or gDNA that served as material.

As processed by the authors: Cell counts per sample came from amplifying reference gene primers. Method: immunoSEQ multiplex PCR; TCRdb's copy keeps in-frame clones and lacks some. The V and J calls and clone size are taken from that table; D and trimming were inferred from the DNA. The table has 100,000 to 150,000 clones, about 87% seen once; the top ten hold approximately 3.6%. V lost 0 bases and J lost 5, with 13 bases in between. This CDR3 is built from 15 residues. In germline, CDR1 is MNHEY, CDR2 SVGAGI. The specimen sequenced was peripheral blood. This receptor was taken from a woman aged 55 to 70 with acute or convalescent COVID-19. This chain links TRBV6-5 with TRBJ1-1; D might be TRBD1 (5 bases). DNA of the CDR3: TGTGCCAGCAGTTACTCAAGAAGGGGAGGTACTGAAGCTTTCTTT. The encoded protein is CASSYSRRGGTEAFF.